A single TCR beta chain is shown here with its context. Its cognate antigen is unknown. Only in-frame clones appear in the TCRdb table, and some are missing; sequencing was by immunoSEQ multiplex PCR. The profile shows 90,000 to 100,000 clones, roughly 84% of them singletons. The CDR3 contains 16 residues. CDR1 is SGHTA, CDR2 FQGNSA, per germline. Unmatched junction bases numbered 6, after V lost 4 bases and J lost 0 bases. These data are taken from a study of cytomegalovirus exposure and HLA in healthy donors. Regarding the study as a whole: Among TCR beta chains, those listed as cytomegalovirus-associated numbered some 170.

J is TRBJ2-5 and V is TRBV7-2; 9 bases align to TRBD2. This receptor was identified in a man aged 18 to 30 in good health and CMV-seropositive. What was sequenced was PBMCs. CDR3: CASSSNSGGNQETQYF. The CDR3 DNA reads TGTGCCAGCAGCTCCAATAGCGGGGGAAACCAAGAGACCCAGTACTTC. The entire variable domain, with the rest obtained from reference TRBV7-2 and TRBJ2-5, is as follows: GAGVSQSPSNKVTEKGKDVELRCDPISGHTALYWYRQSLGQGLEFLIYFQGNSAPDKSGLPSDRFSAERTGGSVSTLTIQRTQQEDSAVYLCASSSNSGGNQETQYFGPGTRLLVL.